The next 14 T cell receptor beta chains were all read from a single sample in a study of OX40 agonist ivuxolimab in advanced cancers. Data came from immunoSEQ multiplex PCR; TCRdb stores just in-frame clones and leaves some out. The repertoire holds about 93,000 clones, with 85% to 90% as singletons. Sequencing was performed on CD4+ or CD8+ T cells sorted from blood, taken in a trial of the OX40 agonist ivuxolimab. These receptors were collected from an adult with an advanced solid tumor such as melanoma, head and neck, liver or kidney cancer.

V is TRBV10-3 and J is TRBJ1-1, with 9 bases that match TRBD1. The CDR3 covers 18 residues. V shed 6 bases and J 3 bases; nucleotides not matched to a gene: 17. CDR1 and CDR2 (germline): ENHRY, SYGVKD. CDR3 nucleotide sequence: TGTGCCATCAGCCGGGGACAGGGATTGGCAGGGAAGGACACTGAAGCTTTCTTT. This encodes CAISRGQGLAGKDTEAFF.

The V gene is TRBV30, the J gene TRBJ1-2; 7 nucleotides line up with TRBD1. The ends lost 3 bases at V and 3 bases at J; junction bases unmatched: 1. The germline V gene encodes CDR1 GTSNPN and CDR2 SVGIG (reference sequence). This CDR3 spans 12 amino acids. In DNA form, the CDR3 reads TGTGCCTGGAGAGGACAGGACTATGGCTACACCTTC. It encodes CAWRGQDYGYTF.

The chain uses TRBV18 and TRBJ1-1; D gene uncertain. This CDR3 has 13 residues. The germline gives CDR1 KGHSH, CDR2 LQKENI. V dropped 1 base and J dropped 9 bases, with 12 bases sitting between them. The CDR3 DNA sequence: TGTGCCAGCTCACCACTCGGGTCACCGCAAGCTTTCTTT. This translates into CASSPLGSPQAFF.

This rearrangement joins TRBV7-3 to TRBJ2-3; D is perhaps TRBD2 (6 bases). The CDR3 loop spans 13 amino acids. V was clipped by 6 bases and J by 4 bases, with 11 bases between them. CDR1 SGHTA and CDR2 FQGTGA come from the germline V gene. The CDR3 DNA is TGTGCCAGCAGGGGCGGGGTGTCAGATACGCAGTATTTT. As protein: CASRGGVSDTQYF.

This rearrangement joins TRBV7-3 to TRBJ2-5, with 7 bases identical to TRBD1. J lost 7 bases, V lost 1 base, and 3 bases had no gene match. In germline, CDR1 is SGHTA, CDR2 FQGTGA. The CDR3 extends over 13 amino acids. CDR3 nucleotides: TGTGCCAGCAGCTTAAAAGGGGGCGGGACCCAGTACTTC. Translation: CASSLKGGGTQYF. Full variable domain (missing parts from reference TRBV7-3 and TRBJ2-5): GAGVSQTPSNKVTEKGKYVELRCDPISGHTALYWYRQSLGQGPEFLIYFQGTGAADDSGLPNDRFFAVRPEGSVSTLKIQRTERGDSAVYLCASSLKGGGTQYFGPGTRLLVL.

The CDR3 bases are TGTGCCAGCAGCCATATGGGACAGGCGAGTTACGAGCAGTACTTC. Encoded protein: CASSHMGQASYEQYF. The V call is TRBV14, the J call TRBJ2-7; 8 bases are a match to TRBD1. The CDR3 has 15 amino acids. Germline loops: CDR1 SGHDN, CDR2 FVKESK. V was pared by 3 bases and J by 4 bases, with 8 bases of the junction left unmatched.

This chain connects TRBV19 to TRBJ2-1; D not certain. The ends were cut back, 5 bases at V and 5 bases at J, with 10 bases in the middle. The CDR3 length is 13 residues. Germline V gene data show CDR1 as LNHDA and CDR2 as SQIVND (reference sequence). The CDR3 DNA is TGTGCCAGTAGTGTCGGTCCAAACAATGAGCAGTTCTTC. Protein: CASSVGPNNEQFF.

The rearrangement uses TRBV5-4 and TRBJ2-6; D gene uncertain. The ends were cut back, 7 bases at V and 0 bases at J, with 5 bases in the middle. There are 13 residues in the CDR3. Looked up from germline, CDR1 is SGHNT and CDR2 is YYREEE (reference sequence). The CDR3 DNA follows: TGTGCCAGCCGTAGCTCTGGGGCCAACGTCCTGACTTTC. Translated, it gives CASRSSGANVLTF.

The J gene is TRBJ1-3, the V gene TRBV4-2; D perhaps matches TRBD1 (5 bases). The CDR3 has 14 amino acids. With 0 bases removed from V and 8 bases from J, the gap between germline ends came to 11 bases. Germline V CDR1 and CDR2: LGHNA, YNFKEQ. CDR3 sequence: CASSQDLKGYTIYF. The CDR3 region has the DNA TGTGCCAGCAGCCAAGACCTAAAGGGGTACACCATATATTTT.

The J gene is TRBJ1-3, the V gene TRBV15; D possibly corresponds to TRBD1 (5 bases). The CDR3 totals 17 residues. The V end was cut by 0 bases, the J end by 0 bases, with 12 bases between. The germline V gene encodes CDR1 LNHNV and CDR2 YYDKDF (reference sequence). The CDR3 is CATSRDGAETSGNTIYF. CDR3 nucleotide sequence: TGTGCCACCAGCAGAGATGGGGCAGAAACCTCTGGAAACACCATATATTTT.

The chain links TRBV18 to TRBJ1-2; D unresolved. CDR1 KGHSH and CDR2 LQKENI come from the germline V gene. This CDR3 is 14 amino acids long. V was clipped by 6 bases and J by 1 base, with 12 bases between them. For the CDR3, the DNA is TGTGCCAGCTCGCTACAGCAGGTTAACTATGGCTACACCTTC. Amino acids: CASSLQQVNYGYTF.

This chain uses TRBV5-6 with TRBJ2-3; D might be TRBD2 (5 bases). Germline lookup yields CDR1 SGHDT and CDR2 YYEEEE. V was trimmed by 1 base and J by 2 bases, leaving 11 bases between them. This CDR3 contains 15 residues. CDR3 residues: CASSLLLALTDTQYF. In DNA form, the CDR3 reads TGTGCCAGCAGCTTGTTGTTAGCGCTCACAGATACGCAGTATTTT.

The chain is built from TRBV6-1 and TRBJ2-3, with 7 bases aligning to TRBD1. V lost 4 bases, J lost 4 bases, and 5 bases stayed unmatched. Germline CDR1 and CDR2: MNHNS and SASEGT. This CDR3 region has 14 residues. CDR3 sequence (DNA): TGTGCCAGCAGTGGTACAGGGGAGCCAGATACGCAGTATTTT. It yields the protein CASSGTGEPDTQYF.

This chain links TRBV5-1 with TRBJ1-2; the D is unclear. With 0 bases removed from V and 3 bases from J, the gap between germline ends came to 9 bases. CDR3 size: 14 residues. In germline, CDR1 is SGHRS, CDR2 YFSETQ. The CDR3 reads CASSLERTDYGYTF. The DNA of the CDR3 is TGCGCCAGCAGCTTGGAGCGGACGGACTATGGCTACACCTTC.